Included here is one T cell receptor (beta chain) sequence, with context. Germline loops: CDR1 MNHEY, CDR2 SMNVEV (reference sequence). Trimming stripped 2 bases from V and 3 bases from J, with 11 bases between. CDR3 length equals 15 residues. The sample belongs to a study of blood T cell repertoires in COVID-19. Study-wide context: Italy, Spain and the United States were the sources of the convalescent and acute COVID-19 samples. In each case, the material was cDNA or gDNA derived from T cells, B-cell-depleted T cells, or PBMCs.

Source study methods: By means of reference gene primer amplification, nucleated cell counts were estimated. The table came from immunoSEQ multiplex PCR; TCRdb's copy has only in-frame clones and leaves some out. D and trimming come from the DNA, and the V and J calls and clone size come from that table. The table has approximately 65,000 clones, 60% to 85% seen once. The source is a human donor in a cohort sampled during active COVID-19. Sequencing input: peripheral blood. The genes are TRBV27 and TRBJ2-1, with a tentative D call TRBD2 (6 bases). The CDR3 DNA reads as TGTGCCAGCAGTTTAAGGGCTAGCGACTACAATGAGCAGTTCTTC. Residues: CASSLRASDYNEQFF.